These T cell receptor beta chains were read from a single sample in a study of long-term antiretroviral therapy in people with HIV. The table came from immunoSEQ multiplex PCR; TCRdb's copy has only in-frame clones and leaves some out. The sample holds 30,000 to 40,000 clones; roughly 82% are singletons and the top ten take 13%. The source material was unsorted PBMCs, sampled 0.3 years after starting antiretroviral therapy. The origin of the receptors is a man aged 18 to 29 with HIV. Each CDR3 is given without its conserved first and last residue. Only part of the rows carry a size: once, few, many, or a class if the clone is expanded.

j_call v_call cdr3_length clone_size cdr3_aa
TRBJ2-1 TRBV28 13 NA ASSPGQGRNHEQF
TRBJ1-1 TRBV7-3 15 NA ASSLKGRSEVNTEAF
TRBJ1-2 TRBV7-2 12 NA ASSLFTGNYGYT
TRBJ2-1 TRBV5-1 11 NA ASRTREIGEQF
TRBJ2-1 TRBV6-5 14 NA ASSYTTGGLYNEQF
TRBJ1-1 TRBV2 11 NA ASSADRDTEAF
TRBJ1-6 TRBV2 15 NA ASSGNRDRGLRVPLH
TRBJ2-7 TRBV1 14 NA TSSQDTGEGPYEQY
TRBJ1-1 TRBV5-1 15 NA ASSFNRADSMNTEAF
TRBJ2-7 TRBV7-3 13 NA ASSLGGGDAYEQY
TRBJ2-2 TRBV6-1 13 NA ASSAWTANTGELF
TRBJ1-1 TRBV18 10 NA ASSPASAEAF
TRBJ2-1 TRBV13 15 NA ASSSGLAGGPLDEQF
TRBJ2-2 TRBV13 12 NA ASSLGPVPRELF
TRBJ2-3 TRBV30 10 NA AWSVGVYTQY
TRBJ2-1 TRBV27 11 NA ATGSTGYNEQF
TRBJ2-1 TRBV9 14 NA ASSVVGGGPWSEQF
TRBJ2-7 TRBV6-6 13 NA ASSYSRRAGYEQY
TRBJ1-4 TRBV5-6 12 NA ASSLIATNEKLF
TRBJ1-1 TRBV6-6 13 once ASSYDTTGTTEAF
TRBJ1-2 TRBV14 13 NA ASSQAGQGLYGYT
TRBJ2-3 TRBV6-1 13 NA ASTRLAGGTDTQY
TRBJ1-2 TRBV4-2 12 NA ASSPGQGAWGYT
TRBJ2-1 TRBV5-4 14 NA ASSFGGAVSYNEQF